Below are 24 T cell receptor beta chains sequenced from a single sample in a study of blood T cells in healthy people across ages. The use of a sample-barcoded 5' primer and a J-beta primer mix characterized a second PCR of roughly 6 to 11 cycles. TCRdb re-derived calls from the 5' RACE reads in MiXCR, one entry per CDR3 protein. The repertoire holds about 1,500,000 distinct CDR3 sequences, with approximately 28% as singletons. Sequencing was carried out using blood. Receptors originate from a woman under 40 in good health.

The sample holds one count of this clonotype. It may be a read error: a sequence one base away is much more abundant. The rearrangement links TRBV28 to TRBJ2-7; 8 positions agree with TRBD1. The CDR3 consists of 15 residues. The germline gives CDR1 MDHEN, CDR2 SYDVKM. The CDR3 sequence: CVSSLVGTGYNEQYF. The CDR3 DNA reads as TGTGTCAGCAGTTTAGTCGGGACAGGTTACAACGAGCAGTACTTC.

This rearrangement joins TRBV3-1 to TRBJ2-3; TRBD2 aligns across 11 bases. The CDR3 covers 18 residues. Germline V gene lookup returns CDR1 LGHDT and CDR2 YNNKEL (reference sequence). Trimming cost V 0 bases and J 3 bases; bases outside gene matches: 8. The CDR3 DNA reads TGTGCCAGCAGCCAAGATCGCCCGGGACTAGCGGTGACAGATACGCAGTATTTT. Translating gives CASSQDRPGLAVTDTQYF.

This CDR3 reads CATSDPGTSGSGPTDTQYF. For the CDR3, the DNA is TGTGCCACCAGTGATCCCGGGACTAGCGGGAGCGGTCCCACAGATACGCAGTATTTT. The chain combines TRBV24-1 with TRBJ2-3, with 14 nucleotides matching TRBD2. V dropped 3 bases and J dropped 2; count of bases not matched to a gene: 9. Germline V gives CDR1 KGHDR, CDR2 SFDVKD. There are 19 residues in the CDR3.

This clonotype appeared many times. The rearrangement uses TRBV3-1 and TRBJ2-5; D is undetermined. CDR1 and CDR2 (germline): LGHDT, YNNKEL (reference sequence). Trimming removed 8 bases at V and 5 bases at J, with 15 bases between. The CDR3 runs to 13 residues. The CDR3 here is CASSPLRGETQYF. The CDR3 coding sequence is TGTGCCAGCTCACCACTTAGAGGCGAGACCCAGTACTTC.

The chain couples TRBV12-5 to TRBJ2-7; tentative D call: TRBD1 (6 bases). CDR1 LGHNT and CDR2 FRNRAP come from the germline V gene. The CDR3 has 14 amino acids. Trimming shortened V by 4 bases and J by 1 base, and 11 bases separated the two germline ends. As DNA, the CDR3 is TGTGCTAGTGGTTGGGGACAAGGTTCCTACGAGCAGTACTTC. As protein: CASGWGQGSYEQYF.

This clonotype was counted ten times or more. The CDR3 bases are TGTGCCAGCAGCCCCACCGGGACTACTCGTGGCGAGCAGTACTTC. Its translation is CASSPTGTTRGEQYF. This rearrangement joins TRBV7-2 to TRBJ2-7; the match to TRBD2 covers 7 bases. V gave up 5 bases and J gave up 6 bases; unmatched junction bases: 13. CDR1 and CDR2 from the germline V gene are SGHTA and FQGNSA. The CDR3 extends over 15 amino acids.

This clonotype was recorded once. This sequence may be a read error, since a much larger clone differs from it by one base. The chain couples TRBV7-2 to TRBJ2-1; 9 bases line up with TRBD1. The J call is doubtful: the DNA matches TRBJ2-7 better. CDR3 length: 13 residues. The V gene's germline CDR1 is SGHTA and CDR2 FQGNSA. The CDR3 nucleotides read TGTGCCAGCCACGGGACAGGGATCAATGAGCAGTACTTC. Residues: CASHGTGINEQYF.

This clonotype was seen a few times. The rearrangement uses TRBV7-6 and TRBJ2-7, with 7 positions matching TRBD1. The CDR3 extends over 15 amino acids. V was pared by 5 bases and J by 6 bases, with 13 bases of the junction left unmatched. Germline CDR1 SGHVS, CDR2 FNYEAQ. As DNA, the CDR3 is TGTGCCAGCAGCCAGGGGGACGGCCGGACTGCCGAGCAGTACTTC. Amino acid sequence: CASSQGDGRTAEQYF.

This clonotype was seen repeatedly, ten times or more. The chain joins TRBV7-6 to TRBJ2-1, with TRBD2 matching 7 bases. This CDR3 spans 14 amino acids. Germline CDR1 SGHVS, CDR2 FNYEAQ. V dropped 3 bases and J dropped 4; count of bases not matched to a gene: 3. Here the CDR3 reads CASSLGGNYNEQFF. CDR3 DNA: TGTGCCAGCAGCTTGGGGGGGAATTACAATGAGCAGTTCTTC. The entire variable domain, with the rest obtained from reference TRBV7-6 and TRBJ2-1, is as follows: GAGVSQSPRYKVTKRGQDVALRCDPISGHVSLYWYRQALGQGPEFLTYFNYEAQQDKSGLPNDRFSAERPEGSISTLTIQRTEQRDSAMYRCASSLGGNYNEQFFGPGTRLTVL.

This clonotype came up a few times. V is TRBV5-6 and J is TRBJ2-5; TRBD2 is a possible D gene (6 bases). Germline V CDR1 and CDR2: SGHDT, YYEEEE. V shed 1 base and J shed 7 bases, with 11 bases lying between them. The CDR3 has 13 residues. The CDR3 bases are TGTGCCAGCAGCTTGTGGGAGGTTGGGACCCAGTACTTC. Translated: CASSLWEVGTQYF.

The CDR3 region has the DNA TGTGCCAGCAGCCCCTCGGACGGAAAAGAGCAGTACTTC. It translates to CASSPSDGKEQYF. This chain links TRBV7-2 with TRBJ2-4; D call uncertain. The V end was cut by 5 bases, the J end by 13 bases, with 18 bases between. Germline loops: CDR1 SGHTA, CDR2 FQGNSA. This CDR3 comprises 13 residues.

The sample holds a few counts of this clonotype. This chain connects TRBV29-1 to TRBJ1-5, with 7 bases matching TRBD1. Germline V gene lookup returns CDR1 SQVTM and CDR2 ANQGSEA. The junction had 8 bases not matched to a gene; V was cut back by 5 bases and J by 4 bases. The CDR3 is 14 amino acids. CDR3 protein: CSVLIETGNQPQHF. CDR3 sequence (DNA): TGCAGCGTTTTAATCGAGACAGGGAATCAGCCCCAGCATTTT.

Only a few counts were recorded for this clonotype. The chain combines TRBV7-8 with TRBJ1-2; D is uncertain. V was trimmed by 4 bases and J by 4 bases, leaving 16 bases between them. This CDR3 contains 15 residues. Germline V gives CDR1 SGHVS, CDR2 FQNEAQ. The CDR3 bases are TGTGCCAGCAGCTCCTTTAGGTCTGTCGGCTATGGCTACACCTTC. Amino acid sequence: CASSSFRSVGYGYTF.

CDR3 nucleotide sequence: TGTGCCAGCAGCCATCGGACGGGGGAGACCCAGTACTTC. Translated: CASSHRTGETQYF. The gene calls are TRBV3-1 and TRBJ2-7, with a possible D match to TRBD2 (5 bases). TRBJ2-5 matches the DNA end more closely, so the J call is doubtful. Germline values: CDR1 LGHDT, CDR2 YNNKEL (reference sequence). The CDR3 is 13 residues long.

The chain is built from TRBV20-1 and TRBJ1-6; tentatively, D is TRBD1 (5 bases). The germline CDR1 and CDR2 sequences are DFQATT and SNEGSKA (reference sequence). The CDR3 is 16 amino acids. V gave up 0 bases and J gave up 9 bases, with 18 bases separating them. CDR3 sequence (DNA): TGCAGTGCTAGAGATGTTGGCCCAGGGCAGGGTTCACCCCTCCACTTT. Protein product: CSARDVGPGQGSPLHF.

Concerning this clonotype: Germline and junction disagree at one end, which may indicate a read error. The V gene is TRBV12-3 or TRBV12-4, the J gene TRBJ2-5; D is possibly TRBD2 (5 bases). CDR3 size: 14 residues. CDR3 DNA sequence: TGTGCCAGCAGTTTAACTAGTACTGAAGAGCCCCAGTACTTC. It yields the protein CASSLTSTEEPQYF.

V is TRBV20-1 and J is TRBJ2-1; D unresolved. This CDR3 comprises 11 residues. CDR1 is DFQATT, CDR2 SNEGSKA, per germline (reference sequence). As DNA, the CDR3 is TGCAGGGTCGGACGATACAATGAGCAGTTCTTC. Protein: CRVGRYNEQFF.

As for this clonotype: A much bigger clone sits one base away, suggesting this may be a read error. The chain uses TRBV28 and TRBJ2-5; 7 positions agree with TRBD1. CDR1 MDHEN and CDR2 SYDVKM come from the germline V gene. CDR3 length: 16 residues. With V trimmed by 1 base and J by 11 bases, 16 bases remained unmatched. CDR3 DNA sequence: TGTGCCAGCAGTTTATCTCCTGGGACAGCAATCTACGGGCAGTACTTC. Amino acids: CASSLSPGTAIYGQYF.

With respect to this clonotype: This sequence may be a read error, since a much larger clone differs from it by one base. The chain employs TRBV9 and TRBJ2-3, with D possibly called TRBD1 or TRBD2 (6 bases each). The germline V gene has CDR1 SGDLS and CDR2 YYNGEE. This CDR3 contains 14 residues. DNA for the CDR3: TGTGCCAGCAGCGTCTGGGGGGCGACAGATATGCAGTATTTT. Its translation is CASSVWGATDMQYF.

The genes are TRBV27 and TRBJ2-5, with TRBD2 matching 7 bases. V was pared by 4 bases and J by 5 bases, with 7 bases of the junction left unmatched. The CDR3 covers 14 residues. Germline V CDR1 and CDR2: MNHEY, SMNVEV (reference sequence). CDR3 sequence: CASSSPGEGETQYF. CDR3 nucleotide sequence: TGTGCCAGCAGTTCCCCGGGGGAGGGCGAGACCCAGTACTTC.

This clonotype occurred many times. The chain combines TRBV7-2 with TRBJ2-1, with D perhaps matching TRBD1 or TRBD2 (5 bases each). Germline CDR1 is SGHTA and CDR2 is FQGNSA. The CDR3 has 13 amino acids. The V gene lost 1 base and the J gene lost 7 bases, with 8 bases spanning the gap. CDR3 sequence: CASSLGDGNEQFF. DNA for the CDR3: TGTGCCAGCAGCTTAGGGGACGGAAATGAGCAGTTCTTC.

This chain uses TRBV7-9 with TRBJ1-4, with TRBD1 identical over 7 bases. With V trimmed by 4 bases and J by 8 bases, 4 bases remained unmatched. The CDR3 spans 13 residues. Germline V gives CDR1 SEHNR, CDR2 FQNEAQ (reference sequence). The CDR3 protein is CASSSWDSEKLFF. The CDR3 coding sequence is TGTGCCAGCAGCTCCTGGGACAGCGAAAAACTGTTTTTT.

V and J are TRBV20-1 and TRBJ2-3; weak D call: TRBD2 (5 bases). The CDR3 totals 13 residues. The V end lost 5 bases, the J end lost 6 bases, and 15 bases lay between the germline ends. Germline-derived CDR1 and CDR2 are DFQATT and SNEGSKA (reference sequence). The CDR3 region has the DNA TGCAGTGCTCTCAACCTGGAGGTGGATACGCAGTATTTT. Protein sequence: CSALNLEVDTQYF.

This clonotype has ten or more counts. CDR3 region: CATGRDRASYNEQFF. CDR3 DNA: TGTGCCACCGGCCGGGACAGGGCATCCTACAATGAGCAGTTCTTC. The gene calls are TRBV24-1 and TRBJ2-1; TRBD1 matches 9 bases. Germline V gene sequence: CDR1 KGHDR, CDR2 SFDVKD. This CDR3 comprises 15 residues. Trimming cost V 9 bases and J 1 base; bases outside gene matches: 6.